A selection of T cell receptor beta chains follows, all from one sample in a study of cytomegalovirus exposure and HLA in healthy donors. Profiled with immunoSEQ multiplex PCR; TCRdb holds only in-frame clones, not every one. The data hold 100,000 to 150,000 clones, with about 81% observed a single time. Source material: PBMCs. Every receptor here comes from a woman aged 40 to 50 in good health and CMV-seropositive. Both conserved end residues are part of each CDR3. Each record gives: CDR3 length, J gene, clone size, V gene, D gene, CDR3 DNA, CDR3 protein. The D gene is left open where the match is weak. Expanded clones are given a class, and other clones once, few, many or no size at all.

len: 14
j_gene: TRBJ2-7
abundance: few
v_gene: TRBV2
d_gene: TRBD1
CDR3nt: TGTGCCAGCAGTGAGGACAGGGGGAATTACGAGCAGTACTTC
CDR3aa: CASSEDRGNYEQYF

len: 15
j_gene: TRBJ2-3
abundance: .
v_gene: TRBV19
d_gene: TRBD2
CDR3nt: TGTGTCAGTAGTTCGGCTAGCGGGGGCACAGATACGCAGTATTTT
CDR3aa: CVSSSASGGTDTQYF

len: 15
j_gene: TRBJ1-3
abundance: .
v_gene: TRBV7-6
d_gene: TRBD1
CDR3nt: TGTGCCAGCAGCCGGGGACAGGGGGCTGGAAACACCATATATTTT
CDR3aa: CASSRGQGAGNTIYF

len: 14
j_gene: TRBJ1-2
abundance: .
v_gene: TRBV30
d_gene: TRBD1
CDR3nt: TGTGCCTGGAGCGCCGACAGGGGGCGAGAAGGCTACACCTTC
CDR3aa: CAWSADRGREGYTF

len: 16
j_gene: TRBJ2-7
abundance: .
v_gene: TRBV27
d_gene: .
CDR3nt: TGTGCCAGCAGGGGGTGGGGCGATGAATTGAGCTACGAGCAGTACTTC
CDR3aa: CASRGWGDELSYEQYF

len: 19
j_gene: TRBJ2-7
abundance: .
v_gene: TRBV15
d_gene: TRBD1
CDR3nt: TGTGCCACCAGCAGATGGCTGGGGACAGGCAAGAGGAGTTCCTACGAGCAGTACTTC
CDR3aa: CATSRWLGTGKRSSYEQYF

len: 15
j_gene: TRBJ2-7
abundance: .
v_gene: TRBV5-1
d_gene: .
CDR3nt: TGCGCCAGCAGCTTGGCCGGGACAAACTTCTACGAGCAGTACTTC
CDR3aa: CASSLAGTNFYEQYF

len: 17
j_gene: TRBJ1-1
abundance: few
v_gene: TRBV5-1
d_gene: TRBD1
CDR3nt: TGCGCCAGCAGCTTGAACCATCCGGGACAGGGGAACACTGAAGCTTTCTTT
CDR3aa: CASSLNHPGQGNTEAFF

len: 11
j_gene: TRBJ2-7
abundance: .
v_gene: TRBV6-5
d_gene: .
CDR3nt: TGTGCCAGCAGTACGGCCTACGAGCAGTACTTC
CDR3aa: CASSTAYEQYF

len: 15
j_gene: TRBJ1-4
abundance: .
v_gene: TRBV28
d_gene: .
CDR3nt: TGTGCCAGCAGTTCTCCAGGGGCAACTAATGAAAAACTGTTTTTT
CDR3aa: CASSSPGATNEKLFF

len: 17
j_gene: TRBJ2-3
abundance: .
v_gene: TRBV29-1
d_gene: TRBD2
CDR3nt: TGCAGTGGAAACGGGGCGGGGGGGAGAGCTAGCACAGATACGCAGTATTTT
CDR3aa: CSGNGAGGRASTDTQYF

len: 12
j_gene: TRBJ2-3
abundance: once
v_gene: TRBV27
d_gene: .
CDR3nt: TGTGCCAGCAGTCCCACCGGGGATACGCAGTATTTT
CDR3aa: CASSPTGDTQYF

len: 15
j_gene: TRBJ2-7
abundance: once
v_gene: TRBV19
d_gene: TRBD1
CDR3nt: TGTGCCAGTAGTATCCGGACAGGTGGAACCTACGAGCAGTACTTC
CDR3aa: CASSIRTGGTYEQYF

len: 14
j_gene: TRBJ2-1
abundance: .
v_gene: TRBV19
d_gene: TRBD1
CDR3nt: TGTGCCAGTAGTACCGACAGGGGGGGAAATGAGCAGTTCTTC
CDR3aa: CASSTDRGGNEQFF

len: 14
j_gene: TRBJ1-4
abundance: once
v_gene: TRBV30
d_gene: .
CDR3nt: TGTGCCTGGAGTGTACAAGGGGTCGGTGAAAAACTGTTTTTT
CDR3aa: CAWSVQGVGEKLFF

len: 18
j_gene: TRBJ2-5
abundance: few
v_gene: TRBV7-9
d_gene: TRBD2
CDR3nt: TGTGCCAGCAGCCCTGGGGTTAGCGGGAGGGGGATCGAAGAGACCCAGTACTTC
CDR3aa: CASSPGVSGRGIEETQYF

len: 15
j_gene: TRBJ1-3
abundance: once
v_gene: TRBV18
d_gene: .
CDR3nt: TGTGCCAGCTCACCAAAGATGACTTCTGGAAACACCATATATTTT
CDR3aa: CASSPKMTSGNTIYF

len: 14
j_gene: TRBJ1-5
abundance: .
v_gene: TRBV7-9
d_gene: .
CDR3nt: TGTTCCAGCAGCTCCGGGAGGGCTGACCAGCCCCAGCATTTT
CDR3aa: CSSSSGRADQPQHF

len: 18
j_gene: TRBJ2-1
abundance: few
v_gene: TRBV5-1
d_gene: TRBD2
CDR3nt: TGCGCCAGCAGCTTACGTAGCGGGGGGCCCCCCTCCTACAATGAGCAGTTCTTC
CDR3aa: CASSLRSGGPPSYNEQFF

len: 15
j_gene: TRBJ1-2
abundance: .
v_gene: TRBV9
d_gene: TRBD1
CDR3nt: TGTGCCAGCAGCGCCACTTCGGGACAGATCTATGGCTACACCTTC
CDR3aa: CASSATSGQIYGYTF

len: 12
j_gene: TRBJ1-4
abundance: few
v_gene: TRBV29-1
d_gene: .
CDR3nt: TGCAGCGTTGGGACAGTGCATGAAAAACTGTTTTTT
CDR3aa: CSVGTVHEKLFF

len: 14
j_gene: TRBJ2-3
abundance: .
v_gene: TRBV9
d_gene: .
CDR3nt: TGTGCCAGCAGCGTAGACGGGTACACAGATACGCAGTATTTT
CDR3aa: CASSVDGYTDTQYF

len: 15
j_gene: TRBJ1-1
abundance: .
v_gene: TRBV6-6
d_gene: .
CDR3nt: TGTGCCAGCAGTTCCAACCACGGGGTTGGTACTGAAGCTTTCTTT
CDR3aa: CASSSNHGVGTEAFF

len: 16
j_gene: TRBJ2-3
abundance: .
v_gene: TRBV15
d_gene: TRBD2
CDR3nt: TGTGCCACCAGCAGAGATCTGGCGGGGGGGATCGATACGCAGTATTTT
CDR3aa: CATSRDLAGGIDTQYF

len: 15
j_gene: TRBJ1-5
abundance: .
v_gene: TRBV7-8
d_gene: .
CDR3nt: TGTGCCAGCAGCTTGGGCGGGGGAAGCAATCAGCCCCAGCATTTT
CDR3aa: CASSLGGGSNQPQHF

len: 15
j_gene: TRBJ1-1
abundance: .
v_gene: TRBV13
d_gene: TRBD1
CDR3nt: TGTGCCAGCAGCACCTGGACAGGGGATCCCACTGAAGCTTTCTTT
CDR3aa: CASSTWTGDPTEAFF

len: 21
j_gene: TRBJ1-2
abundance: .
v_gene: TRBV10-3
d_gene: .
CDR3nt: TGTGCCATCAGTGAGTCGATAGGCGGGGCCAGTGGGAGGGCAACCATCTATGGCTACACCTTC
CDR3aa: CAISESIGGASGRATIYGYTF

len: 17
j_gene: TRBJ2-3
abundance: .
v_gene: TRBV2
d_gene: TRBD2
CDR3nt: TGTGCCAGCAGTGAAGCCTCCGGACTAGCAACCACAGATACGCAGTATTTT
CDR3aa: CASSEASGLATTDTQYF

len: 17
j_gene: TRBJ2-5
abundance: .
v_gene: TRBV5-1
d_gene: .
CDR3nt: TGCGCCAGCAGCTTCGACGCTTTGGTTAGCTTGGGTGAGACCCAGTACTTC
CDR3aa: CASSFDALVSLGETQYF

len: 15
j_gene: TRBJ1-5
abundance: few
v_gene: TRBV30
d_gene: TRBD1
CDR3nt: TGTGCCTGGAGTCACAGGGGAAGGGTTCGGCAGCCCCAGCATTTT
CDR3aa: CAWSHRGRVRQPQHF

len: 14
j_gene: TRBJ2-7
abundance: .
v_gene: TRBV28
d_gene: TRBD1
CDR3nt: TGTGCCAGCAGTGGGGACAGGGGAGCTTACGAGCAGTACTTC
CDR3aa: CASSGDRGAYEQYF

len: 15
j_gene: TRBJ2-5
abundance: .
v_gene: TRBV11-1
d_gene: TRBD1
CDR3nt: TGTGCCAGCAGCTCCCCAGACAGGGGGAAAGAGACCCAGTACTTC
CDR3aa: CASSSPDRGKETQYF

len: 15
j_gene: TRBJ2-3
abundance: once
v_gene: TRBV5-8
d_gene: TRBD2
CDR3nt: TGTGCCAGCAGCCCTAGTCTAGCGGGAGCAGATACGCAGTATTTT
CDR3aa: CASSPSLAGADTQYF

len: 17
j_gene: TRBJ2-4
abundance: few
v_gene: TRBV7-2
d_gene: TRBD1
CDR3nt: TGTGCCAGCAGCTCCGGACAGGGAGGATTCGGGCCAAACATTCAGTACTTC
CDR3aa: CASSSGQGGFGPNIQYF

len: 14
j_gene: TRBJ1-1
abundance: .
v_gene: TRBV13
d_gene: TRBD1
CDR3nt: TGTGCCAGCAGCCCGCGGACAGGGGGAAGGGAAGCTTTCTTT
CDR3aa: CASSPRTGGREAFF

len: 15
j_gene: TRBJ2-1
abundance: .
v_gene: TRBV5-4
d_gene: TRBD1
CDR3nt: TGTGCCAGCAGCTTGGCCAGGGGACAGTCAAATGAGCAGTTCTTC
CDR3aa: CASSLARGQSNEQFF

len: 16
j_gene: TRBJ2-6
abundance: .
v_gene: TRBV10-3
d_gene: TRBD1
CDR3nt: TGTGCCATCAGTCTGGGACAGACCTCTGGGGCCAACGTCCTGACTTTC
CDR3aa: CAISLGQTSGANVLTF

len: 14
j_gene: TRBJ1-2
abundance: .
v_gene: TRBV19
d_gene: TRBD1
CDR3nt: TGTGCCAGTAGTATCGGACAGGGGTACTATGGCTACACCTTC
CDR3aa: CASSIGQGYYGYTF

len: 16
j_gene: TRBJ2-1
abundance: few
v_gene: TRBV4-3
d_gene: TRBD2
CDR3nt: TGCGCCAGCAGCCACCAGAAGGGTAGTGGGGGGGATGAGCAGTTCTTC
CDR3aa: CASSHQKGSGGDEQFF

len: 16
j_gene: TRBJ2-5
abundance: .
v_gene: TRBV7-9
d_gene: TRBD2
CDR3nt: TGTGCCAGCAGCTCTAATCAAGCGGGGAGTCAAGAGACCCAGTACTTC
CDR3aa: CASSSNQAGSQETQYF

len: 15
j_gene: TRBJ2-7
abundance: .
v_gene: TRBV7-9
d_gene: TRBD2
CDR3nt: TGTGCCAGCAGCCGAGCCGTTGGCGGGAGTAGCGAGCAGTACTTC
CDR3aa: CASSRAVGGSSEQYF

len: 16
j_gene: TRBJ1-2
abundance: once
v_gene: TRBV29-1
d_gene: .
CDR3nt: TGCAGCGTTGATGAATCATACAGGAACCCTAACTATGGCTACACCTTC
CDR3aa: CSVDESYRNPNYGYTF

len: 11
j_gene: TRBJ2-7
abundance: .
v_gene: TRBV6-1
d_gene: .
CDR3nt: TGTGCCAGCAGTGTATTGTACGAGCAGTACTTC
CDR3aa: CASSVLYEQYF